Reported below is one T cell receptor (beta chain). The target of this receptor is not known. Base quality data are lacking; no much larger clone is found one base away. Including the terminal cysteine and phenylalanine, the CDR3 comprises 17 residues. Of the read, only the CDR3 DNA is kept; its 51 bases are in frame from base 1. Relative to germline, V is missing 5 bases and J is missing 1 base, with 7 bases of the junction outside any gene match. Taken from the germline V gene (reference sequence), the CDR1 and CDR2 loops are PRHDT and FYEKMQ. The sample originates from a study of T-cell memory formation after mild COVID-19 (dated by TCRdb to the early 2020s). In the study overall: TCR sequence clusters from the two donors were found to be largely donor specific. The cohort was made up of two young adult volunteers, one female and one male, who were previously healthy. Longitudinal TCRalpha and TCRbeta repertoire sequencing tracked T-cell clones expanding and contracting after mild COVID-19 in a couple of donors.

Ficoll-Paque density gradient centrifugation was the method used to isolate PBMCs. Sequencing was carried out with an Illumina NovaSeq 6000. TCRalpha and TCRbeta cDNA libraries were built by 5'RACE with constant-segment primers, adding sample barcodes and unique molecular identifiers. Trizol reagent was used to extract RNA from every sample. The libraries were amplified in two PCR steps, and the second step added a second sample barcode and Illumina TruSeq adapters. Sequencing of the libraries was done on an Illumina NovaSeq, producing 2 x 150 bp paired-end reads. On the authors' methods: Demultiplexing of reads and collapsing into UMI-guided consensus sequences were performed with migec v1.2.7. Using mixcr v2.1.11, UMI consensuses were aligned to TRA and TRB V and J templates and then assembled into clonotypes. Clonotypes were classified as expanded or contracted when called significant by both edgeR and NoisET, with noise models trained on biological replicates. edgeR calls used a false discovery rate-adjusted p below 0.01 and a log2 fold-change threshold of 1. As an exploratory analysis of dynamics, max-normalized trajectories of the 1000 most abundant clonotypes were examined by PCA with hierarchical clustering. Separately sequenced CD4+ and CD8+ repertoires were used to assign the CD4 or CD8 phenotype of responding clones. In TCRdb, the public reads were trimmed at Q25 with fastp and aligned with MiXCR, with productive beta chains retained. Each CDR3 protein appears once, grouped with its most common genes and DNA. The V and J calls here are based on TCRdb, not the publication. Within this sample are some 150,000 distinct CDR3 sequences, with around 15% of them counted one time only. About 26% of the sample rests with the top ten.

Paper-wide results and their limitations: Balanced CD4/CD8 phenotypes were observed for clones contracting from day 15 to 85, whereas a bias towards CD4+ was observed for a second wave of clones expanding from day 15 to 37. Some responding clones were detected in pre-infection memory, which suggested that pre-existing cross-reactive memory T cells had joined the SARS-CoV-2 response. Only two mild cases were covered in the study, and larger cohorts including severe cases with pre-infection samples were considered necessary. The second-wave clones that peaked on day 37 were not confirmed to be SARS-CoV-2 specific. Contracting CD4+ clones were located mainly in the CM and EM memory subsets, whereas CD8+ clones were found to be enriched in EMRA.

The receptor's source is an adult woman who had mild COVID-19 (a few samples of this study predate the infection). The sample titles of this study are shuffled in the database, so cell type and time point are left out; the donor was told from shared clones. What was sequenced was PBMCs or a T cell subset sorted from them (not recorded which). The rearranged chain carries TRBV13 and TRBJ2-2, and 10 bases in between align with TRBD1. The DNA is as follows: TGTGCCAGCAGCCCAGAGACAGGGGGCGGGAACACCGGGGAGCTGTTTTTT. Translated, it gives CASSPETGGGNTGELFF.